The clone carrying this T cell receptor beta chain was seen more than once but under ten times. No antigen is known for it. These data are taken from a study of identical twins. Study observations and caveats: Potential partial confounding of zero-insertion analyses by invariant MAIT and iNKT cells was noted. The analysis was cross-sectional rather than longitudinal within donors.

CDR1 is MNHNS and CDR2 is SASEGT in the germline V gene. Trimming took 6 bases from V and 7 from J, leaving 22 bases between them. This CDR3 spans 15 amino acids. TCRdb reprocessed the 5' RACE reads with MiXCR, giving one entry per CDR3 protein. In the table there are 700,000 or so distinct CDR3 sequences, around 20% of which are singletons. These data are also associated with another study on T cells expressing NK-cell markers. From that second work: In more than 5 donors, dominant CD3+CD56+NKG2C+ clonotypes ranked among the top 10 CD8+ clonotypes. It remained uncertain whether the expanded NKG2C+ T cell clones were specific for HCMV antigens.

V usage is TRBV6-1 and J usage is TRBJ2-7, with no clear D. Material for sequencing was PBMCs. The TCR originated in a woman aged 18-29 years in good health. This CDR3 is CASSQLWMGSSEQYF. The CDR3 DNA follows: TGTGCCAGCAGCCAGCTCTGGATGGGGTCTAGTGAGCAGTACTTC.